A single TCR beta chain is shown here with its context. Its specificity is not known. V dropped 9 bases and J dropped 4; count of bases not matched to a gene: 18. Germline V gene lookup returns CDR1 MDHEN and CDR2 SYDVKM. This CDR3 comprises 17 residues. TCRdb reprocessed the reads with MiXCR, giving one entry per CDR3 protein. The sample carries roughly 300,000 distinct CDR3 sequences, roughly 23% recorded once. The data belong to a study of T cell repertoires in cytomegalovirus infection. As for the study in general: From public TCR beta signatures came an indication of both CMV infection and matching HLA type. Findings of the study overall: Across the ex vivo response, the dominant clonotypes were HLA-C-restricted CMV-specific TCR beta clonotypes. Of the TCR beta families, the public ones yielded a cumulative frequency that identified carriers of CMV plus the relevant HLA.

This TCR derives from a human donor in good health (CMV status not recorded). Some clones in this sample may be carry-over from other donors' samples. Sequencing used PBMCs. The V call is TRBV28, the J call TRBJ2-7; 10 bases fit TRBD1. The CDR3 region is CASRDRGERRGLYEQYF. The DNA for the CDR3 is TGTGCCAGTCGGGACAGGGGAGAAAGGAGGGGGCTTTACGAGCAGTACTTC.